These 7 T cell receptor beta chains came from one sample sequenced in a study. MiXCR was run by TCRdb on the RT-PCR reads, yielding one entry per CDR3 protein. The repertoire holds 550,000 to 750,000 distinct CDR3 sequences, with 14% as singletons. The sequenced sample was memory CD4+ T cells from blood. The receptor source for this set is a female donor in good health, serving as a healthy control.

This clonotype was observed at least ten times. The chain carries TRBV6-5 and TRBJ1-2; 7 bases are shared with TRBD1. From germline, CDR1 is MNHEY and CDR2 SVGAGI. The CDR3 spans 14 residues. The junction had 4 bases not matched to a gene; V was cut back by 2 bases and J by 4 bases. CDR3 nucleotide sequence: TGTGCCAGCAGTTACGGACAGGACTTCTATGGCTACACCTTC. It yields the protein CASSYGQDFYGYTF.

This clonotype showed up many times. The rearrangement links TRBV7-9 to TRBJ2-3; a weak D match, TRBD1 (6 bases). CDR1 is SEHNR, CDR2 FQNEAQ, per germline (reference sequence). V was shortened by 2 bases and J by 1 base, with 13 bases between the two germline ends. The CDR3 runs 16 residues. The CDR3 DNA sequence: TGTGCCAGCAGCTTATCGGCCAGACAGGGCACAGATACGCAGTATTTT. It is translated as CASSLSARQGTDTQYF.

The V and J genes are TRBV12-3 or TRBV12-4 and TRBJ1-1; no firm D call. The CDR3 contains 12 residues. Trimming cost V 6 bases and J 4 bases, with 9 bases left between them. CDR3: CASRLFGTEAFF. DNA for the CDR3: TGTGCCAGCAGACTGTTCGGCACTGAAGCTTTCTTT.

Here the CDR3 reads CASSLKWTGKLLRNTEAFF. CDR3 nucleotide sequence: TGTGCCAGCAGTCTAAAGTGGACAGGGAAGTTGTTACGGAACACTGAAGCTTTCTTT. The chain employs TRBV28 and TRBJ1-1, with 8 bases that match TRBD1. Germline assignment: CDR1 MDHEN and CDR2 SYDVKM. CDR3 size: 19 residues. V lost 5 bases and J lost 1; bases outside the gene matches: 18.

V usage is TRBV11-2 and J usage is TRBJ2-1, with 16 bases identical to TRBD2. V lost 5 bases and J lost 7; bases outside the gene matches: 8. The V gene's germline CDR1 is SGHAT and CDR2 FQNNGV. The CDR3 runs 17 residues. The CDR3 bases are TGTGCCAGCAGCGATGGGGGACTAGCGGGAGGGAAGAATGAGCAGTTCTTC. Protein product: CASSDGGLAGGKNEQFF.

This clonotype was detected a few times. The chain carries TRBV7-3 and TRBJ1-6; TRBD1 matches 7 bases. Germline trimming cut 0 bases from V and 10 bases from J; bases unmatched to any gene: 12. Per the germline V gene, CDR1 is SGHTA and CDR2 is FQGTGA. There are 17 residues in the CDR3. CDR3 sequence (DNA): TGTGCCAGCAGCTTAACAGGGGGCGCTGGTCTGGAATCACCCCTCCACTTT. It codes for CASSLTGGAGLESPLHF.

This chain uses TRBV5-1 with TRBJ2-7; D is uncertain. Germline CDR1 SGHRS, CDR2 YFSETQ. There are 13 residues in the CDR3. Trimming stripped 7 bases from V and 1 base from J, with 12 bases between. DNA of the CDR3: TGCGCCAGCGCTACAGTGGGGTCCTACGAGCAGTACTTC. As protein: CASATVGSYEQYF.